This TCR beta chain came from a study of cytomegalovirus exposure and HLA in healthy donors. Study-wide background: Earlier results showed 120 million or so unique TCR beta sequences derived from about 179 million T cells.

Study conclusions and caveats: Analyses of presence/absence relied on an assumption of roughly uniform sequencing depth across donors. Judged likely to be a sequencing artifact was a cluster of highly shared sequence variants. Researchers catalogued around 150 TCR beta chains as cytomegalovirus-associated.

Note on this clone: The target antigen is unknown.

The PCR made use of 60 Vbeta and 13 Jbeta primers. Data came from immunoSEQ multiplex PCR; TCRdb stores just in-frame clones and leaves some out. The sample has more than 150,000 clones, about 80% seen once. Looked up from germline, CDR1 is SGHRS and CDR2 is YFSETQ. Trimming took 0 bases from V and 2 from J; bases not matched to a gene: 3. The CDR3 length is 15 residues. The chain is built from TRBV5-1 and TRBJ2-7; 9 nucleotides align to TRBD1. The sample comprised PBMCs. This TCR came from a boy aged 5 to 17 in good health and CMV-seronegative. The CDR3 DNA follows: TGCGCCAGCAGCTTGGAGGGACAGGGTCCCTACGAGCAGTACTTC. This encodes CASSLEGQGPYEQYF. Supplemented by reference TRBV5-1 and TRBJ2-7, the full variable domain reads KAGVTQTPRYLIKTRGQQVTLSCSPISGHRSVSWYQQTPGQGLQFLFEYFSETQRNKGNFPGRFSGRQFSNSRSEMNVSTLELGDSALYLCASSLEGQGPYEQYFGPGTRLTVT.